The 24 T cell receptor beta chains below all came from one sample that was sequenced in a study of T cell responses to AZD1222 COVID-19 vaccine. Using immunoSEQ multiplex PCR, the repertoire was profiled, and TCRdb retains in-frame clones only, with some absent. The table records about 94,000 clones, roughly 88% of them present only once. The source material was peripheral blood, sampled on day 0 of AZD1222 vaccination. These receptor sequences come from an adult in good health.

V and J are TRBV6-1 and TRBJ1-5; no reliable D call. The CDR3 is made up of 16 amino acids. Germline V gives CDR1 MNHNS, CDR2 SASEGT. Trimming stripped 2 bases from V and 1 base from J, with 12 bases between. CDR3 in DNA: TGTGCCAGCAGTGAACATGGTGGCGGGAGCAATCAGCCCCAGCATTTT. This gives the protein CASSEHGGGSNQPQHF.

The chain carries TRBV19 and TRBJ1-2; a possible D gene is TRBD1 (5 bases). CDR1 and CDR2 from the germline V gene are LNHDA and SQIVND (reference sequence). This CDR3 region has 13 residues. With 5 bases removed from V and 2 bases from J, the gap between germline ends came to 9 bases. The CDR3 protein is CASSGGPNYGYTF. The CDR3 DNA reads TGTGCCAGTAGTGGGGGTCCGAACTATGGCTACACCTTC.

The CDR3 spells CASSIFDGTNTEAFF. In DNA, the CDR3 is TGTGCCAGTAGTATCTTTGACGGAACGAACACTGAAGCTTTCTTT. The chain links TRBV19 to TRBJ1-1; D is undetermined. The CDR3 is made up of 15 amino acids. The germline CDR1 and CDR2 sequences are LNHDA and SQIVND (reference sequence). V was clipped by 3 bases and J by 1 base, with 12 bases between them.

V is TRBV5-1 and J is TRBJ2-2; D unclear. This CDR3 spans 16 amino acids. Trimming shortened V by 4 bases and J by 2 bases, and 15 bases separated the two germline ends. Per germline, CDR1 SGHRS and CDR2 YFSETQ. Here the CDR3 DNA reads TGCGCCAGCAGCCCCGTGATCGGGTCAAACACCGGGGAGCTGTTTTTT. Amino acids: CASSPVIGSNTGELFF.

The chain employs TRBV28 and TRBJ1-2; TRBD1 is a possible D gene (6 bases). The CDR3 runs to 13 residues. CDR1 and CDR2 from the germline V gene are MDHEN and SYDVKM. V was trimmed by 5 bases and J by 8 bases, leaving 15 bases between them. The CDR3 DNA is TGTGCCAGCAGTCCCCCGGGGGCGGGAGGCTACACCTTC. This codes for CASSPPGAGGYTF.

The V gene is TRBV5-5, the J gene TRBJ1-5; 10 bases fit TRBD1. Germline CDR1 SGHKS, CDR2 YYEKEE (reference sequence). CDR3 length: 16 amino acids. The ends lost 3 bases at V and 2 bases at J; junction bases unmatched: 5. The CDR3 sequence: CASSWTGGEGNQPQHF. DNA of the CDR3: TGTGCCAGCAGCTGGACAGGGGGTGAGGGCAATCAGCCCCAGCATTTT.

CDR3 protein: CASSKALSGFTDRNEKLFF. Written as DNA, the CDR3 is TGTGCCAGCAGCAAAGCGCTATCGGGTTTTACTGACCGTAATGAAAAACTGTTTTTT. The J gene is TRBJ1-4, the V gene TRBV21-1. TRBV21-1 is flagged as a pseudogene. CDR3 length equals 19 residues.

The chain recombines TRBV24-1 with TRBJ2-1, with TRBD1 matching 9 bases. CDR1 and CDR2 (germline): KGHDR, SFDVKD. This CDR3 is built from 14 residues. V gave up 4 bases and J gave up 5 bases; unmatched junction bases: 2. CDR3 DNA: TGTGCCACCAGTGAGGGACAGGGAAACAATGAGCAGTTCTTC. It codes for CATSEGQGNNEQFF.

This rearrangement joins TRBV7-2 to TRBJ2-2; D gene unclear. The CDR3 sequence is 15 residues long. Germline CDR1 SGHTA, CDR2 FQGNSA. The V gene lost 5 bases and the J gene lost 2 bases, with 12 bases spanning the gap. In nucleotides, the CDR3 is TGTGCCAGCAGCCCCTTCTCACTTAACACCGGGGAGCTGTTTTTT. Translating it yields CASSPFSLNTGELFF. Full variable domain (missing parts from reference TRBV7-2 and TRBJ2-2): GAGVSQSPSNKVTEKGKDVELRCDPISGHTALYWYRQSLGQGLEFLIYFQGNSAPDKSGLPSDRFSAERTGGSVSTLTIQRTQQEDSAVYLCASSPFSLNTGELFFGEGSRLTVL.

Concerning this clone: A read error may produce the germline difference seen at one junction end. The CDR3 region is CASSEWRDGHTF. In DNA form, the CDR3 reads TGTGCCAGCAGTGAATGGAGGGATGGCCACACCTTC. The gene calls are TRBV2 and TRBJ1-2; D ambiguous. This CDR3 spans 12 amino acids. The germline gives CDR1 SNHLY, CDR2 FYNNEI. The full variable domain, with the rest looked up from reference TRBV2 and TRBJ1-2, is EPEVTQTPSHQVTQMGQEVILRCVPISNHLYFYWYRQILGQKVEFLVSFYNNEISEKSEIFDDQFSVERPDGSNFTLKIRSTKLEDSAMYFCASSEWRDGHTFGSGTRLTVV.

The rearrangement links TRBV6-6 to TRBJ2-6, with a tentative D call TRBD1 (6 bases). This CDR3 has 15 residues. V shed 7 bases and J shed 2 bases, with 12 bases lying between them. CDR1 and CDR2 (germline): MNHNY, SVGAGI (reference sequence). The CDR3 is CASNPNRAGANVLTF. The CDR3 DNA reads as TGTGCCAGCAACCCCAACAGGGCTGGGGCCAACGTCCTGACTTTC.

This clone was seen only once. This rearrangement joins TRBV12-5 to TRBJ1-3; D perhaps matches TRBD1 (6 bases). Germline V lookup: CDR1 LGHNT, CDR2 FRNRAP. The ends were cut back, 2 bases at V and 0 bases at J, with 8 bases in the middle. The CDR3 length is 15 residues. The DNA of the CDR3 is TGTGCTAGTGGTTTGAGGGGGAACTCTGGAAACACCATATATTTT. This translates into CASGLRGNSGNTIYF. The variable domain in full, completed from reference TRBV12-5 and TRBJ1-3, reads DARVTQTPRHKVTEMGQEVTMRCQPILGHNTVFWYRQTMMQGLELLAYFRNRAPLDDSGMPKDRFSAEMPDATLATLKIQPSEPRDSAVYFCASGLRGNSGNTIYFGEGSWLTVV.

This clone was seen only a few times. This sequence joins TRBV5-1 and TRBJ2-7; 8 positions agree with TRBD1. Germline V CDR1 and CDR2: SGHRS, YFSETQ. This CDR3 has 14 residues. The trim removed 4 bases at V and 3 bases at J, leaving 6 bases unmatched. The CDR3 sequence: CASSPDRGGYEQYF. The CDR3 coding sequence is TGCGCCAGCAGCCCCGACAGGGGTGGCTACGAGCAGTACTTC.

CDR3 amino acids: CAWSAGQGSNYGYTF. CDR3 bases: TGTGCCTGGAGTGCCGGACAGGGATCTAACTATGGCTACACCTTC. The V call is TRBV30, the J call TRBJ1-2, with 8 bases that match TRBD1. The ends lost 1 base at V and 0 bases at J; junction bases unmatched: 4. The CDR3 consists of 15 residues. From germline, CDR1 is GTSNPN and CDR2 SVGIG (reference sequence).

The chain recombines TRBV19 with TRBJ2-3; 9 bases map to TRBD2. Germline CDR1 reads LNHDA; CDR2 reads SQIVND (reference sequence). V was clipped by 6 bases and J by 2 bases; unmatched bases: 3. CDR3 length equals 14 residues. The CDR3 here is CASSVGLATDTQYF. The DNA for the CDR3 is TGTGCCAGTAGCGTGGGACTAGCCACAGATACGCAGTATTTT.

The chain employs TRBV28 and TRBJ2-7; D perhaps matches TRBD1 (6 bases). V lost 3 bases and J 3 bases, leaving 12 bases between the germline ends. Germline values: CDR1 MDHEN, CDR2 SYDVKM. The CDR3 sequence is 14 residues long. Written as DNA, the CDR3 is TGTGCCAGCAGTTTCGGGACAACCTTCTACGAGCAGTACTTC. This gives the protein CASSFGTTFYEQYF.

CDR3 in DNA: TGCGCCAGCAGGGCGGGACAGGGGGCGAACACCGGGGAGCTGTTTTTT. This codes for CASRAGQGANTGELFF. The V and J genes are TRBV5-1 and TRBJ2-2; TRBD1 agrees at 11 bases. The V gene end was trimmed by 5 bases and the J gene end by 0 bases; junction bases not matched to a gene: 3. The V gene's germline CDR1 is SGHRS and CDR2 YFSETQ. The CDR3 has 16 amino acids.

The chain has TRBV9 and TRBJ1-4; 7 nucleotides match TRBD1. CDR1 is SGDLS, CDR2 YYNGEE, per germline. This CDR3 is 15 amino acids long. V dropped 4 bases and J dropped 7; count of bases not matched to a gene: 10. CDR3 sequence reads: CASSPYDRAGEKLFF. CDR3 in DNA: TGTGCCAGCAGCCCATATGACAGGGCGGGTGAAAAACTGTTTTTT. Filled out from reference TRBV9 and TRBJ1-4, the complete variable domain reads DSGVTQTPKHLITATGQRVTLRCSPRSGDLSVYWYQQSLDQGLQFLIQYYNGEERAKGNILERFSAQQFPDLHSELNLSSLELGDSALYFCASSPYDRAGEKLFFGSGTQLSVL.

J is TRBJ1-4 and V is TRBV3-1 (or the pseudogene TRBV3-2); no reliable D call. From germline, CDR1 is LGHDT and CDR2 YNNKEL (reference sequence). Trimming removed 1 base at V and 8 bases at J, with 5 bases between. The CDR3 has 12 residues. The CDR3 DNA follows: TGTGCCAGCAGCCAAGTGGGCGAAAAACTGTTTTTT. Translating it yields CASSQVGEKLFF.

The V and J genes are TRBV3-1 (or the pseudogene TRBV3-2) and TRBJ2-5; D remains ambiguous. This CDR3 has 15 residues. Trimming took off 0 bases at V and 1 base at J, with 9 bases between the two ends. Germline loops: CDR1 LGHDT, CDR2 YNNKEL (reference sequence). Written as DNA, the CDR3 is TGTGCCAGCAGCCAAGACGCCACGCCCCAAGAGACCCAGTACTTC. Translating gives CASSQDATPQETQYF.

The chain couples TRBV9 to TRBJ2-1, with D possibly being TRBD1 (6 bases). The CDR3 runs to 14 residues. The V and J ends lost 4 bases and 4 bases respectively, with 12 bases between them. From germline, CDR1 is SGDLS and CDR2 YYNGEE. In DNA form, the CDR3 reads TGTGCCAGCAGCCCCGTCGGACAGTACAATGAGCAGTTCTTC. Protein: CASSPVGQYNEQFF.

The genes are TRBV5-1 and TRBJ2-1, with a tentative D call TRBD1 (5 bases). The CDR3 is 13 amino acids. The germline CDR1 and CDR2 sequences are SGHRS and YFSETQ. Trimming pared 4 bases from V and 5 bases from J, leaving 10 bases between. The CDR3: CASSPMTDNEQFF. The CDR3 region has the DNA TGCGCCAGCAGCCCGATGACAGACAATGAGCAGTTCTTC.

The chain uses TRBV19 and TRBJ1-1; the D gene is possibly TRBD1 (5 bases). The germline V gene encodes CDR1 LNHDA and CDR2 SQIVND (reference sequence). This CDR3 has 14 amino acids. Trimming removed 5 bases from V and 1 base from J, with 11 bases in between. Here the CDR3 DNA reads TGTGCCAGTAGTCTCCAGGGATCGAACACTGAAGCTTTCTTT. This encodes CASSLQGSNTEAFF.

The chain links TRBV2 to TRBJ2-7; tentatively, D is TRBD2 (5 bases). The CDR3 contains 15 residues. The V gene lost 1 base and the J gene lost 5 bases, with 15 bases spanning the gap. The V gene's germline CDR1 is SNHLY and CDR2 FYNNEI. The CDR3 DNA reads TGTGCCAGCAGTGAAGGCCGAGGGAGCCGGCACGAGCAGTACTTC. Its translation is CASSEGRGSRHEQYF.